The 2 T cell receptor beta chains in this list originate from one sample, sequenced in a study of blood T cell repertoires in COVID-19. The data were produced by immunoSEQ multiplex PCR, yet TCRdb's version contains in-frame clones alone and is incomplete. The repertoire holds some 160,000 clones, around four fifths seen once, with 6.2% in the top ten. Material: PBMCs or T cells enriched from blood (not recorded which). The receptors stem from a woman in her thirties or forties who had recovered from COVID-19.

The chain employs TRBV5-1 and TRBJ1-6, with TRBD1 as a possible D gene (6 bases). The CDR3 contains 16 residues. Germline V CDR1 and CDR2: SGHRS, YFSETQ. Deletions cut 7 bases from V and 7 bases from J, with 21 bases between. The CDR3 loop is CASATGGSRGNSPLHF. CDR3 coding DNA: TGCGCCAGCGCCACGGGGGGCTCGCGGGGGAATTCACCCCTCCACTTT.

The chain joins TRBV27 to TRBJ2-6; 10 bases line up with TRBD1. Germline V gives CDR1 MNHEY, CDR2 SMNVEV (reference sequence). The CDR3 consists of 19 residues. V lost 5 bases to trimming and J lost 1 base; unmatched junction nucleotides: 11. The CDR3 bases are TGTGCCAGCAGTATTGACCGGGGACAGGGGAAGTCTGGGGCCAACGTCCTGACTTTC. As protein: CASSIDRGQGKSGANVLTF.